This T cell receptor (beta chain) was found in a study of CD8+CD57+ T cells in acquired aplastic anemia. Both TCR beta VDJ combination and CDR3 sequence profiling were carried out. Genomic DNA was the template for this profiling. Each CDR3 protein is one row after TCRdb ran MiXCR on the reads. The sample comprises about 220,000 distinct CDR3 sequences, roughly 35% of which are singletons, and 0.9% to 1.2% rests with the top ten. Germline lookup yields CDR1 ENHRY and CDR2 SYGVKD. The CDR3 consists of 12 residues. V lost 6 bases and J 6 bases, leaving 8 bases between the germline ends. V is TRBV10-3 and J is TRBJ2-2; no clear D gene. The sequence was collected from a human donor in good health, serving as a control. The material sequenced was sorted CD4+, CD8+, or CD8+CD57+ T cells (not recorded which) from PBMCs. CDR3: CAIRRGPGELFF. The CDR3 bases are TGTGCCATCAGACGTGGCCCCGGGGAGCTGTTTTTT.